This T cell receptor (beta chain) was sequenced for a study of vaccination and CD4 T cells after COVID-19. As to treatment: approximately nine-day PBMC culture with coronavirus spike peptide pools or control peptides (ViraFEST assay). V lost 2 bases, J lost 1 base, and 2 bases lay in between. CDR3 size: 13 residues. With regard to this clonotype: Its antigen is currently unknown.

At the Johns Hopkins FTIC core, DNA taken from cultured CD4+ T cells was sequenced by way of the Oncomine TCR Beta short-read assay. One entry per CDR3 protein results from TCRdb running MiXCR on the PCR reads. The sample includes 23,000 or so distinct CDR3 sequences, roughly 65% seen only once; the top ten take roughly a fifth. Sequences were derived from CD4+ T cells from blood, cultured in vitro, sampled after SARS-CoV-2 vaccination. This TCR came from a human donor who received a COVID-19 vaccine. V usage is TRBV12-3 or TRBV12-4 and J usage is TRBJ2-2; D gene unclear. The CDR3 sequence is CASSLRNTGELFF. The CDR3 DNA sequence: TGTGCCAGCAGTTTAAGGAACACCGGGGAGCTGTTTTTT.